This T cell receptor (beta chain) derives from a study of shared clonotypes between healthy human individuals. Background on the study: Each donor had three CD4 naive, three CD4 memory, two CD8 naive and one CD8 memory plate. The study, taken as a whole, reports: Naive subsets typically showed greater estimated richness than memory subsets. Unshared clonotypes carried lower generation probabilities than those common to all four donors.

Deep-level running was used for the assay. Profiling relied on immunoSEQ multiplex PCR, and the TCRdb table lists in-frame clones only, not all of them. This sample has about 2.1 million clones; about 92% occur once, and the top ten carry 1.5% to 2%. A remark on this clone: As yet, its antigen is unknown.

Naive CD8 cells comprised CD45RO-negative, CCR7-positively selected cells, excluding terminally differentiated effector memory CD45RA+ cells. The CDR3 is 15 residues long. V was trimmed by 4 bases and J by 1 base, leaving 12 bases between them. Per germline, CDR1 SGDLS and CDR2 YYNGEE. The TCR comes from a man aged 18 to 35 in good health. Some clones in this sample may be carry-over from other donors' samples. The chain couples TRBV9 to TRBJ1-5; D unresolved. The sequencing sample was made of naive CD8+ T cells from PBMCs. CDR3 DNA: TGTGCCAGCAGCCCGAGCGGGGTAAGCAATCAGCCCCAGCATTTT. It translates to CASSPSGVSNQPQHF.